Listed here is a single T cell receptor beta chain. Antigen specificity is unknown. The CDR3 covers 15 residues. Trimming cost V 4 bases and J 6 bases, with 13 bases left between them. Germline V CDR1 and CDR2: LGHNA, YNFKEQ. Assay used: immunoSEQ multiplex PCR; TCRdb lists only in-frame clones, some missing. This sample has 55,000 to 85,000 clones; roughly 89% occur once, and the top ten carry roughly 9.2%. These data belong to a study of PD-L1 blockade in urothelial cancer. Study overall: Patients' atezolizumab regimen, 1,200 mg intravenously every 3 weeks, began in the mid-2010s. Twenty-five out of 29 patients were men whose urothelial cancer was bladder-origin. Patients had been given 0 to 3 earlier chemotherapy regimens. Study-level findings and limits: When measured at 3 weeks, tumor-associated blood clones expanded more in durable-benefit patients.

The time point denotes: pretreatment peripheral blood. The chain combines TRBV4-2 with TRBJ1-6; TRBD1 might be the D (6 bases). The material was PBMCs, obtained around atezolizumab (anti-PD-L1) treatment. The clonotype was recovered from a woman aged 70-85 years with urothelial cancer. Written as DNA, the CDR3 is TGTGCCAGCAGCCTGGGGGCAGGGAGTAATTCACCCCTCCACTTT. It specifies CASSLGAGSNSPLHF.